The 22 T cell receptor beta chains below come from one sample, sequenced in a study of T cells after yellow fever vaccination (dated by TCRdb to between 2017 and 2020). The treatment or condition tag for this specimen amounts to: live attenuated yellow fever vaccine strain. The receptor library was made with 5' RACE. Instrument used: Illumina HiSeq 2500. TCRdb itself trimmed the public reads at Q25 with fastp, ran MiXCR and retained productive beta chains. Entries are consolidated by CDR3 protein sequence, retaining the most common genes and DNA. This sample gives roughly 250,000 distinct CDR3 sequences in total; over 10% of them show up just once. The top ten clones comprise about 0.51% of the sample. The sample consisted of CD4+ T cells sorted from PBMCs, taken 45 days after the yellow fever booster vaccination. These TCRs come from a man aged 25-45 years who received the YFV17D yellow fever vaccine.

The chain uses TRBV6-5 and TRBJ2-1; D is tentatively TRBD1 or TRBD2 (5 bases each). From germline, CDR1 is MNHEY and CDR2 SVGAGI. Trimming took 2 bases from V and 8 from J, leaving 7 bases between them. This CDR3 comprises 12 residues. CDR3 residues: CASSYMGDEQFF. In DNA form, the CDR3 reads TGTGCCAGCAGTTACATGGGGGATGAGCAGTTCTTC.

There are a few counts of this clonotype. This chain joins TRBV7-9 and TRBJ2-1, with a possible D match to TRBD1 (6 bases). V lost 1 base and J 10 bases, leaving 14 bases between the germline ends. From germline, CDR1 is SEHNR and CDR2 FQNEAQ (reference sequence). This CDR3 region has 14 residues. CDR3 loop: CASSLGSGVGEQFF. CDR3 bases: TGTGCCAGCAGCTTAGGGTCAGGGGTCGGAGAGCAGTTCTTC.

This clonotype was recorded a few times. V gene TRBV3-1 combines with J gene TRBJ2-5; 12 bases agree with TRBD2. Germline V gene data show CDR1 as LGHDT and CDR2 as YNNKEL (reference sequence). Trimming removed 4 bases from V and 1 base from J; junction bases left unmatched: 4. CDR3 length: 16 amino acids. CDR3 sequence: CASSPGTSGRQETQYF. Written as DNA, the CDR3 is TGTGCCAGCAGCCCCGGGACTAGCGGGCGCCAAGAGACCCAGTACTTC.

Only a few counts were recorded for this clonotype. This chain connects TRBV12-3 or TRBV12-4 to TRBJ1-6; no firm D call. This CDR3 spans 11 amino acids. The V end lost 7 bases, the J end lost 14 bases, and 12 bases lay between the germline ends. The CDR3 DNA is TGTGCCAGCACTCGAGCGGGCTCCCTCCACTTT. This translates into CASTRAGSLHF.

This clonotype was recorded a few times. The DNA of the CDR3 is TGCAGCGCCGCCGGAAGACAAGAGACCCAGTACTTC. It is translated as CSAAGRQETQYF. This sequence joins TRBV29-1 and TRBJ2-5; D not certain. Per germline, CDR1 SQVTM and CDR2 ANQGSEA. V shed 7 bases and J shed 2 bases, with 11 bases lying between them. The CDR3 runs 12 residues.

In its sample, this clonotype was seen a few times. V is TRBV4-3 and J is TRBJ2-4, with D perhaps matching TRBD2 (5 bases). The ends were cut back, 0 bases at V and 9 bases at J, with 12 bases in the middle. Per the germline V gene, CDR1 is LGHNA and CDR2 is YSLEER. The CDR3 spans 14 residues. The CDR3 is CASSQEAAVGIQYF. Written as DNA, the CDR3 is TGCGCCAGCAGCCAAGAAGCGGCAGTAGGCATTCAGTACTTC.

The gene calls are TRBV7-2 and TRBJ2-2; unclear D gene. This CDR3 is built from 14 residues. CDR1 and CDR2 (germline): SGHTA, FQGNSA. V was cut by 3 bases and J by 6 bases, with 11 bases left in between. The CDR3 is CASSLHQRAGELFF. CDR3 bases: TGTGCCAGCAGCTTGCACCAGCGAGCCGGGGAGCTGTTTTTT.

This clonotype has more than one count but fewer than ten. The rearrangement joins TRBV7-2 to TRBJ2-7; no definite D call. This CDR3 is 14 amino acids long. The ends were cut back, 0 bases at V and 2 bases at J, with 8 bases in the middle. Germline V CDR1 and CDR2: SGHTA, FQGNSA. The CDR3 bases are TGTGCCAGCAGCTTAGCGTTCCAGGCCTACGAGCAGTACTTC. Its translation: CASSLAFQAYEQYF.

This sequence joins TRBV7-2 and TRBJ1-6; D is unclear. The V gene lost 5 bases and the J gene lost 10 bases, with 18 bases spanning the gap. The CDR3 runs to 15 residues. Germline V gene data show CDR1 as SGHTA and CDR2 as FQGNSA. In DNA, the CDR3 is TGTGCCAGCAGCGCCAATATAATGATCGGCTCACCCCTCCACTTT. It specifies CASSANIMIGSPLHF.

This rearrangement joins TRBV7-2 to TRBJ2-7; weak D call: TRBD2 (6 bases). CDR3 length: 13 residues. V was pared by 1 base and J by 9 bases, with 13 bases between. CDR1 and CDR2 from the germline V gene are SGHTA and FQGNSA. CDR3 sequence reads: CASSLGPTGGQYF. CDR3 in DNA: TGTGCCAGCAGCTTAGGTCCCACCGGGGGGCAGTACTTC.

This clonotype has just a few counts. The CDR3: CASRAGTVRETQYF. The CDR3 DNA reads as TGTGCCAGCAGAGCCGGGACAGTCCGAGAGACCCAGTACTTC. V usage is TRBV12-3 or TRBV12-4 and J usage is TRBJ2-5, with 7 bases identical to TRBD1. There are 14 residues in the CDR3. V trimming: 6 bases; J trimming: 4 bases; junction bases outside the gene matches: 8.

The chain employs TRBV19 and TRBJ2-1, with TRBD1 identical over 7 bases. CDR3 length equals 14 residues. Losses at the gene ends were 5 bases for V and 6 bases for J; bases not matched to a gene: 7. Germline assignment: CDR1 LNHDA and CDR2 SQIVND (reference sequence). CDR3 bases: TGTGCCAGTAGTTCGGGACAGAACACCAATGAGCAGTTCTTC. Translated, it gives CASSSGQNTNEQFF. Supplemented by reference TRBV19 and TRBJ2-1, the full variable domain reads DGGITQSPKYLFRKEGQNVTLSCEQNLNHDAMYWYRQDPGQGLRLIYYSQIVNDFQKGDIAEGYSVSREKKESFPLTVTSAQKNPTAFYLCASSSGQNTNEQFFGPGTRLTVL.

This clonotype has a handful of counts. The CDR3: CASNRTRDEDNTQYF. Written as DNA, the CDR3 is TGTGCCAGCAACCGCACCCGGGATGAAGACAATACGCAGTATTTT. J is TRBJ2-3 and V is TRBV7-9, with D perhaps matching TRBD2 (5 bases). The ends were cut back, 7 bases at V and 7 bases at J, with 21 bases in the middle. This CDR3 has 15 residues. In germline, CDR1 is SEHNR, CDR2 FQNEAQ (reference sequence).

Only a few counts were recorded for this clonotype. The V and J genes are TRBV7-9 and TRBJ2-3; maybe TRBD1 (6 bases). This CDR3 contains 10 residues. CDR1 is SEHNR and CDR2 is FQNEAQ in the germline V gene (reference sequence). The germline V and J ends were trimmed by 11 bases and 4 bases, with 7 bases remaining between them. CDR3 sequence reads: CAQGPDTQYF. In nucleotides, the CDR3 is TGTGCCCAGGGGCCAGATACGCAGTATTTT. Supplemented by reference TRBV7-9 and TRBJ2-3, the full variable domain reads DTGVSQNPRHKITKRGQNVTFRCDPISEHNRLYWYRQTLGQGPEFLTYFQNEAQLEKSRLLSDRFSAERPKGSFSTLEIQRTEQGDSAMYLCAQGPDTQYFGPGTRLTVL.

With regard to this clonotype: The junction differs from germline at one of its ends, possibly a read error. The CDR3 here is CASSQLLTGQIF. CDR3 in DNA: TGTGCCAGCAGTCAATTGTTAACGGGGCAAATTTTC. The chain is built from TRBV12-3 or TRBV12-4 and TRBJ2-1; tentatively, D is TRBD1 or TRBD2 (5 bases each). This CDR3 is 12 amino acids long.

The gene calls are TRBV3-1 and TRBJ1-1; 7 nucleotides agree with TRBD1. Germline assignment: CDR1 LGHDT and CDR2 YNNKEL (reference sequence). The trim removed 4 bases at V and 7 bases at J, leaving 9 bases unmatched. The CDR3 has 14 amino acids. The CDR3 sequence is CASSPRDSFYEAFF. The CDR3 coding sequence is TGTGCCAGCAGCCCCCGGGACAGCTTTTATGAAGCTTTCTTT.

The chain carries TRBV6-6 and TRBJ1-2; D not resolved. The CDR3 is 11 amino acids. Looked up from germline, CDR1 is MNHNY and CDR2 is SVGAGI (reference sequence). V was trimmed by 7 bases and J by 7 bases, leaving 10 bases between them. The CDR3: CASIGLGGYTF. CDR3 bases: TGTGCCAGCATCGGTCTGGGTGGCTACACCTTC.

This clonotype was recorded a few times. V and J are TRBV20-1 and TRBJ2-3, with TRBD2 matching 8 bases. The CDR3 has 15 amino acids. The germline CDR1 and CDR2 sequences are DFQATT and SNEGSKA (reference sequence). V shed 0 bases, J shed 4 bases, and the junction held 6 bases outside the gene matches. CDR3 residues: CSARDPSGSADTQYF. The CDR3 DNA reads as TGCAGTGCTAGAGATCCAAGCGGGAGTGCAGATACGCAGTATTTT.

The chain joins TRBV20-1 to TRBJ2-1; 10 bases match TRBD2. Looked up from germline, CDR1 is DFQATT and CDR2 is SNEGSKA (reference sequence). This CDR3 comprises 14 residues. The V gene end was trimmed by 6 bases and the J gene end by 7 bases; junction bases not matched to a gene: 9. The CDR3 here is CSALLLAGVNEQFF. Here the CDR3 DNA reads TGCAGTGCCCTTCTCCTAGCGGGAGTTAATGAGCAGTTCTTC.

This clonotype was observed a few times. The chain recombines TRBV2 with TRBJ2-1; 8 bases align to TRBD2. The CDR3 covers 17 residues. CDR1 SNHLY and CDR2 FYNNEI come from the germline V gene. Trimming at V came to 7 bases and at J to 4 bases, leaving 15 bases not matched to a gene. The CDR3 is CASIRRRAGAIYNEQFF. The CDR3 DNA sequence: TGTGCCAGCATCAGACGTCGAGCGGGAGCCATATACAATGAGCAGTTCTTC.

This clonotype has more than one count but fewer than ten. The CDR3 protein is CASSQDLAGVPNEQFF. DNA of the CDR3: TGCGCCAGCAGCCAGGACCTAGCGGGAGTTCCGAATGAGCAGTTCTTC. This chain links TRBV4-3 with TRBJ2-1, with 10 bases matching TRBD2. The trim removed 3 bases at V and 7 bases at J, leaving 9 bases unmatched. The length of the CDR3 is 16 residues. Looked up from germline, CDR1 is LGHNA and CDR2 is YSLEER.

The CDR3 reads CSAQVAVSYEQYF. For the CDR3, the DNA is TGCAGTGCTCAGGTGGCGGTCTCCTACGAGCAGTACTTC. The chain joins TRBV20-1 to TRBJ2-7, with D unresolved. Trimming pared 5 bases from V and 0 bases from J, leaving 11 bases between. The CDR3 totals 13 residues. CDR1 and CDR2 (germline): DFQATT, SNEGSKA (reference sequence).